A single sample is the source of the 17 T cell receptor beta chains below, sequenced in a study of human T cells and chemical hapten exposure. Time point specified: healthy volunteer bleed at 2 weeks. Researchers extracted total RNA from unfractionated whole blood. MiXCR, applied by TCRdb to the RACE reads, yields one record per CDR3 protein. The data hold tens of thousands of distinct CDR3 sequences, with about 4.5% observed a single time. Input material: whole blood. Receptors were obtained from a female donor in good health. Some clones in this sample may be carry-over from other donors' samples.

This clonotype has only a few counts. The chain is built from TRBV2 and TRBJ1-1; D uncertain. Germline CDR1 and CDR2: SNHLY and FYNNEI. The CDR3 covers 12 residues. Trimming took off 2 bases at V and 8 bases at J, with 9 bases between the two ends. Written as DNA, the CDR3 is TGTGCCAGCAGTGAATGGGATGGGGAAGCTTTCTTT. Encoded protein: CASSEWDGEAFF.

This clonotype occurred many times. The chain links TRBV5-1 to TRBJ2-3; no firm D call. The length of the CDR3 is 13 residues. V lost 5 bases to trimming and J lost 5 bases, with 12 bases between them. Looked up from germline, CDR1 is SGHRS and CDR2 is YFSETQ. The CDR3 DNA reads as TGCGCCAGCAGGACGGTTATTCAAGATACGCAGTATTTT. Its protein product is CASRTVIQDTQYF.

This clonotype was recorded at least ten times. The chain links TRBV28 to TRBJ1-5; TRBD1 is a possible D gene (6 bases). Per the germline V gene, CDR1 is MDHEN and CDR2 is SYDVKM. Trimming pared 5 bases from V and 7 bases from J, leaving 15 bases between. The CDR3 runs 14 residues. In nucleotides, the CDR3 is TGTGCCAGCAGTCCAACTCGGACAGACCAGCCCCAGCATTTT. This gives the protein CASSPTRTDQPQHF.

This clonotype was recorded at least ten times. V gene TRBV7-9 combines with J gene TRBJ1-4; D remains ambiguous. This CDR3 region has 14 residues. V was pared by 5 bases and J by 5 bases, with 12 bases between. CDR1 is SEHNR, CDR2 FQNEAQ, per germline (reference sequence). CDR3 nucleotides: TGTGCCAGCAGCCTTCTGCCCCGCAATGAAAAACTGTTTTTT. This codes for CASSLLPRNEKLFF.

The table lists this clonotype with a few counts. The gene calls are TRBV5-5 and TRBJ1-1; D might be TRBD1 (6 bases). The germline V gene encodes CDR1 SGHKS and CDR2 YYEKEE (reference sequence). The CDR3 sequence is 16 residues long. V lost 4 bases and J lost 1, with 17 bases in between. DNA of the CDR3: TGTGCCAGCAGCCCCCGCTCGGGGGGCTCGAACACTGAAGCTTTCTTT. It encodes CASSPRSGGSNTEAFF.

In this sample, this clonotype turned up many times. The V and J genes are TRBV5-1 and TRBJ1-2; D is possibly TRBD1 (6 bases). CDR1 SGHRS and CDR2 YFSETQ come from the germline V gene. The CDR3 runs 14 residues. V lost 2 bases, J lost 6 bases, and 14 bases lay in between. The CDR3 nucleotides read TGCGCCAGCAGCTTTGTCGGGGGCAGTGATGGCTACACCTTC. The encoded protein is CASSFVGGSDGYTF.

The sample holds many counts of this clonotype. The chain employs TRBV2 and TRBJ2-1; D uncertain. CDR1 is SNHLY and CDR2 is FYNNEI in the germline V gene. V was trimmed by 8 bases and J by 7 bases, leaving 15 bases between them. This CDR3 comprises 13 residues. The CDR3 DNA is TGTGCCAGCCATGACAACTCAAAGAATGAGCAGTTCTTC. This translates into CASHDNSKNEQFF.

This clonotype was counted ten times or more. V is TRBV6-5 and J is TRBJ2-1, with a tentative D call TRBD2 (5 bases). Looked up from germline, CDR1 is MNHEY and CDR2 is SVGAGI. V shed 2 bases and J shed 4 bases, with 18 bases lying between them. The CDR3 is 17 amino acids. CDR3 protein: CASSYAPPRTVYNEQFF. CDR3 DNA sequence: TGTGCCAGCAGTTACGCACCTCCGCGGACTGTTTACAATGAGCAGTTCTTC.

This clonotype was observed many times. The chain joins TRBV30 to TRBJ2-5; perhaps TRBD1 as D (6 bases). Deletions cut 1 base from V and 1 base from J, with 7 bases between. Per germline, CDR1 GTSNPN and CDR2 SVGIG (reference sequence). This CDR3 has 13 residues. CDR3 coding DNA: TGTGCCTGGAGTGGGACAGTCCAAGAGACCCAGTACTTC. Protein sequence: CAWSGTVQETQYF. Filled out from reference TRBV30 and TRBJ2-5, the complete variable domain reads SQTIHQWPATLVQPVGSPLSLECTVEGTSNPNLYWYRQAAGRGLQLLFYSVGIGQISSEVPQNLSASRPQDRQFILSSKKLLLSDSGFYLCAWSGTVQETQYFGPGTRLLVL.

This chain joins TRBV9 and TRBJ2-2, with 8 bases that match TRBD2. Germline trimming cut 0 bases from V and 7 bases from J; bases unmatched to any gene: 11. The germline CDR1 and CDR2 sequences are SGDLS and YYNGEE. This CDR3 is built from 17 residues. The CDR3 region is CASSVGFGGGNNGELFF. The CDR3 region has the DNA TGTGCCAGCAGCGTAGGATTCGGGGGGGGCAATAACGGGGAGCTGTTTTTT.

Ten or more counts support this clonotype. J is TRBJ2-4 and V is TRBV4-3; a weak D match, TRBD1 (6 bases). CDR1 and CDR2 (germline): LGHNA, YSLEER. This CDR3 comprises 16 residues. Trimming removed 1 base at V and 9 bases at J, with 19 bases between. The CDR3 reads CASSQGPQGHSFIQYF. The CDR3 nucleotides read TGCGCCAGCAGCCAAGGCCCCCAGGGGCATTCATTCATTCAGTACTTC.

This clonotype was recorded at least ten times. This chain links TRBV20-1 with TRBJ2-7, with 7 positions matching TRBD2. V was pared by 4 bases and J by 2 bases, with 8 bases of the junction left unmatched. Germline values: CDR1 DFQATT, CDR2 SNEGSKA (reference sequence). The CDR3 consists of 14 residues. The CDR3, as DNA: TGCAGTGCTACGCGGGGGACTTCCCCCTACGAGCAGTACTTC. Its protein product is CSATRGTSPYEQYF.

As to this clonotype: Being one base from a much bigger clone, this may be a read error. Likely a read error: the CDR3 ends without its conserved phenylalanine or tryptophan. The chain joins TRBV12-5 to TRBJ2-3, with TRBD2 identical over 11 bases. CDR1 is LGHNT and CDR2 is FRNRAP in the germline V gene. This CDR3 is built from 16 residues. Germline trimming cut 5 bases from V and 3 bases from J; bases unmatched to any gene: 7. CDR3 DNA sequence: TGTGCTAGTGGTACGGGGACTAGCGGACTAACAGATACGCAGTATTCT. Translation gives CASGTGTSGLTDTQYS.

This clonotype showed up just a few times. The gene calls are TRBV21-1 and TRBJ2-3. TRBV21-1 has pseudogene status. The CDR3 sequence is 15 residues long. CDR3 residues: CASSKRPQTTDTQYF. In nucleotides, the CDR3 is TGTGCCAGCAGCAAGAGGCCGCAGACCACAGATACGCAGTATTTT.

Many counts were recorded for this clonotype. V and J are TRBV21-1 and TRBJ2-2; the D call of TRBD2 is as the table states it, not checked on the DNA. TRBV21-1 is labeled a pseudogene. The CDR3 totals 17 residues. For the CDR3, the DNA is TGTGCCAGCAGCAAAGTTAAGGGCAGGAAGAACACCGGGGAGCTGTTTTTT. It is translated as CASSKVKGRKNTGELFF.

This clonotype was found many times. The V gene is TRBV3-1, the J gene TRBJ2-7; TRBD1 is a possible D gene (6 bases). Germline V CDR1 and CDR2: LGHDT, YNNKEL (reference sequence). This CDR3 spans 19 amino acids. The V gene lost 2 bases and the J gene lost 0 bases, with 23 bases spanning the gap. The CDR3: CASSQHFPRTARSSYEQYF. As DNA, the CDR3 is TGTGCCAGCAGCCAACACTTTCCTCGGACAGCCAGAAGCTCCTACGAGCAGTACTTC.

V gene TRBV6-6 combines with J gene TRBJ2-1, with a weak D call TRBD2 (6 bases). Trimming cost V 7 bases and J 9 bases, with 13 bases left between them. Germline-derived CDR1 and CDR2 are MNHNY and SVGAGI (reference sequence). This CDR3 has 12 residues. The CDR3 is CASNHREAEQFF. The CDR3 region has the DNA TGTGCCAGCAATCATAGGGAGGCTGAGCAGTTCTTC.